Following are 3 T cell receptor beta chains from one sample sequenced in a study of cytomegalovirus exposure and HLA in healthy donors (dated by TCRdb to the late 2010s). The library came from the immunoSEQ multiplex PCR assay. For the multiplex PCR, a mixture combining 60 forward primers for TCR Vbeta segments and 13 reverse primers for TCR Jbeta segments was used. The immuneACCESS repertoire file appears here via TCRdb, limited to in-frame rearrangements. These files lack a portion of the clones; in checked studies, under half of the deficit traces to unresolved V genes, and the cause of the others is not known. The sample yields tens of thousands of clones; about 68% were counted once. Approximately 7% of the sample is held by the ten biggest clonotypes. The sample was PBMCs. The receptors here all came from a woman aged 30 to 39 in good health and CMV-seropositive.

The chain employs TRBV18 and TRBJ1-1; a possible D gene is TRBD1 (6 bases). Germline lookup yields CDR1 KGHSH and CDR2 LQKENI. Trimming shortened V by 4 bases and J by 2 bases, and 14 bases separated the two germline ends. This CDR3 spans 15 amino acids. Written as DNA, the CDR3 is TGTGCCAGCTCACTACAGGGTTTTGGTAACACTGAAGCTTTCTTT. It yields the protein CASSLQGFGNTEAFF.

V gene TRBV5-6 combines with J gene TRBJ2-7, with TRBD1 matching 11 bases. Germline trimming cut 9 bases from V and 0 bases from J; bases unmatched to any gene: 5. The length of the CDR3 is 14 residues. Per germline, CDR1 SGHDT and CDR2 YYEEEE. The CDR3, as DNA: TGTGCCAAAGGGGACAGGGGGAACTCCTACGAGCAGTACGTC. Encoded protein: CAKGDRGNSYEQYV.

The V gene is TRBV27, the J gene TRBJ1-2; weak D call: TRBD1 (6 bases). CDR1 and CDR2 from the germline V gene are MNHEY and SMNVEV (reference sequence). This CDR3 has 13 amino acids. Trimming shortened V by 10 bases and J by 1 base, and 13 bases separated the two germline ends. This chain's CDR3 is CATSRTVNYGYTF. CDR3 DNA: TGTGCCACCTCCCGGACAGTTAACTATGGCTACACCTTC.